This T cell receptor beta chain came from a study of control samples from healthy donors and cancer patients (dated by TCRdb to about 2020). The receptor library was made with the immunoSEQ multiplex PCR assay. Imported from immuneACCESS, the table was reduced by TCRdb to in-frame sequences with V and J called. These copies leave out some clones; in studies compared against another copy, an unresolved V gene accounts for under half, and the cause of the remainder is not known. The sample's table covers some 180,000 clones. The ten most abundant clones make up 2% to 2.5% of the sample. Concerning this clone itself: The clone's antigen remains unknown.

The material sequenced was blood. This clonotype was obtained from a woman between 25 and 40 years old in good health.

The CDR3 is CASSSGGRNTEAFF. The base sequence is TGTGCCAGCAGTTCAGGGGGCAGGAACACTGAAGCTTTCTTT. The V gene is TRBV6-6 and the J gene is TRBJ1-1; 8 bases in between match TRBD1. The germline V gene encodes CDR1 MNHNY and CDR2 SVGAGI (reference sequence). Here V drops 4 bases and J drops 1 base, and the junction holds 2 bases not matched to any gene. The CDR3 runs 14 residues from the cysteine to the phenylalanine. The kept DNA is CDR3 alone, 42 bases in frame from the first base.